This TCR beta chain emerged from a study of identical twins. Findings of the study overall: Donors were not followed over many years; analysis was cross-sectional. Zero-insertion results could be subject to partial confounding by invariant MAIT and iNKT cells.

TCRdb independently ran MiXCR on the 5' RACE reads; one entry per CDR3 protein. The sample has hundreds of thousands of distinct CDR3 sequences, less than 25% seen once; the top ten hold approximately 2.9%. As for this clonotype: Antigen: not known.

This sample also belongs to another study, concerning T cells expressing NK-cell markers.

The TCR originated in a woman between 18 and 30 years old in good health. Sequences were obtained from CD4+ T cells sorted from blood.

As DNA, the CDR3 is TGTGCCAGCAGCACGGGCCCCTACGAGCAGTACTTC. Amino acid sequence: CASSTGPYEQYF. J is TRBJ2-7 and V is TRBV7-9; no clear D gene. Germline CDR1 and CDR2: SEHNR and FQNEAQ (reference sequence). CDR3 length: 12 residues. Trimming pared 5 bases from V and 2 bases from J, leaving 7 bases between.